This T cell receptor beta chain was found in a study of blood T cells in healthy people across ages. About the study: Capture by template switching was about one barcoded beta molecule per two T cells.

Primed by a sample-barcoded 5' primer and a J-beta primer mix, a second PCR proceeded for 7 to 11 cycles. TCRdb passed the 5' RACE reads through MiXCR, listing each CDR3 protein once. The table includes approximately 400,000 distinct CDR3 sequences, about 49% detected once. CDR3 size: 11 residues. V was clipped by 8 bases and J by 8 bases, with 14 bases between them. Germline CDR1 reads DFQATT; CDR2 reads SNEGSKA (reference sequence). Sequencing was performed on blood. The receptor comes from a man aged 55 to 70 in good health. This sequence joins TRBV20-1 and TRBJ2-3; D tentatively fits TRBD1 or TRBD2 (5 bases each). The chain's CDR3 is CSHPGAGTQYF. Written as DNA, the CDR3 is TGCAGTCATCCCGGGGCGGGTACGCAGTATTTT.